Detailed here is one TCR beta chain. Antigen specificity is unknown. TCRdb's copy holds only in-frame clones and misses some; the assay was immunoSEQ multiplex PCR. The sample has roughly 43,000 clones, approximately 93% seen once; the top ten hold less than 2.5%. Trimming removed 1 base at V and 3 bases at J, with 8 bases between. The V gene's germline CDR1 is MDHEN and CDR2 SYDVKM. The CDR3 length is 14 residues. This specimen comes from a study of cytomegalovirus exposure and HLA in healthy donors. Broader study findings: While the bulk of TCR sequences proved rare, some public TCRs turned up in many donors.

This sequence originates from a woman between 18 and 29 years old in good health and CMV-seronegative. Input material: PBMCs. V gene TRBV28 combines with J gene TRBJ2-3, with unresolved D. CDR3 residues: CASSLFGGTDTQYF. The CDR3 DNA follows: TGTGCCAGCAGTTTATTCGGCGGAACAGATACGCAGTATTTT. Filled out from reference TRBV28 and TRBJ2-3, the complete variable domain reads DVKVTQSSRYLVKRTGEKVFLECVQDMDHENMFWYRQDPGLGLRLIYFSYDVKMKEKGDIPEGYSVSREKKERFSLILESASTNQTSMYLCASSLFGGTDTQYFGPGTRLTVL.